The 21 T cell receptor beta chains reported below all come from one sample, sequenced in a study of T cells in Graves' hyperthyroidism and ophthalmopathy. Using RNA transcripts as the source, TCR beta CDR3 regions were amplified. Carried out on the TCR CDR3, a first-round RT-PCR used the HTBI primer set. MiXCR, applied by TCRdb to the multiplex PCR reads, yields one record per CDR3 protein. The sample carries 300,000 to 400,000 distinct CDR3 sequences, 15% to 20% recorded once. The sequencing input was blood. These receptors were collected from a woman in her 50s with Graves' hyperthyroidism.

This clonotype was seen more than once but under ten times. This rearrangement joins TRBV28 to TRBJ2-5, with D unresolved. V lost 8 bases and J 1 base, leaving 11 bases between the germline ends. The CDR3 contains 13 residues. CDR1 is MDHEN and CDR2 is SYDVKM in the germline V gene. The CDR3 DNA sequence: TGTGCCAGCGGCCCCGGCTCCCAAGAGACCCAGTACTTC. Amino acid sequence: CASGPGSQETQYF.

In its sample, this clonotype was seen many times. The genes are TRBV28 and TRBJ2-7; D remains unclear. From germline, CDR1 is MDHEN and CDR2 SYDVKM. The V end lost 7 bases, the J end lost 0 bases, and 16 bases lay between the germline ends. The CDR3 extends over 15 amino acids. CDR3 DNA: TGTGCCAGCACCTCAGGCGGAGCGAGCTCCTACGAGCAGTACTTC. It encodes CASTSGGASSYEQYF.

This clonotype was seen a handful of times. J is TRBJ2-5 and V is TRBV3-1; the D is unclear. Between the trimmed V and J ends, which lost 4 bases and 6 bases, there was a span of 9 bases. CDR3 length: 12 amino acids. The germline V gene encodes CDR1 LGHDT and CDR2 YNNKEL (reference sequence). The CDR3 sequence: CASSPPGQTQYF. CDR3 coding DNA: TGTGCCAGCAGCCCTCCTGGACAGACCCAGTACTTC.

This clonotype was detected only a few times. J is TRBJ1-1 and V is TRBV20-1, with D unresolved. V lost 0 bases and J lost 8, with 16 bases in between. The CDR3 runs to 14 residues. Looked up from germline, CDR1 is DFQATT and CDR2 is SNEGSKA (reference sequence). Here the CDR3 reads CSARDGRQNQEAFF. Written as DNA, the CDR3 is TGCAGTGCTAGAGATGGAAGGCAGAACCAAGAAGCTTTCTTT.

This sequence joins TRBV5-1 and TRBJ2-6; TRBD1 is a possible D gene (6 bases). The CDR3 totals 16 residues. The germline gives CDR1 SGHRS, CDR2 YFSETQ. Trimming removed 9 bases from V and 1 base from J, with 17 bases in between. This chain's CDR3 is CATGAQGLSGANVLTF. The CDR3 coding sequence is TGCGCCACCGGGGCCCAGGGGTTATCTGGGGCCAACGTCCTGACTTTC.

The chain uses TRBV14 and TRBJ2-7; the D gene is possibly TRBD1 (5 bases). The germline V gene encodes CDR1 SGHDN and CDR2 FVKESK. This CDR3 contains 12 residues. Trimming removed 2 bases from V and 6 bases from J, with 8 bases in between. CDR3 nucleotides: TGTGCCAGCAGCCAATCAGGGTTCGAGCAGTACGTC. It translates to CASSQSGFEQYV.

This clonotype has only a few counts. V gene TRBV18 combines with J gene TRBJ2-6, with D unresolved. V lost 2 bases to trimming and J lost 0 bases, with 11 bases between them. Germline V CDR1 and CDR2: KGHSH, LQKENI. The CDR3 consists of 17 residues. The CDR3 here is CASSPARVYSGANVLTF. The CDR3 coding sequence is TGTGCCAGCTCACCAGCACGGGTCTACTCTGGGGCCAACGTCCTGACTTTC.

This chain uses TRBV7-3 with TRBJ2-1; 14 nucleotides match TRBD2. Trimming cost V 9 bases and J 8 bases; bases outside gene matches: 6. Germline assignment: CDR1 SGHTA and CDR2 FQGTGA. The CDR3 spans 14 residues. The CDR3 sequence is CASRLAGGRDEQFF. In nucleotides, the CDR3 is TGTGCCAGTAGACTAGCGGGGGGGCGGGATGAGCAGTTCTTC. Full variable domain (rest looked up from reference TRBV7-3 and TRBJ2-1): GAGVSQTPSNKVTEKGKYVELRCDPISGHTALYWYRQSLGQGPEFLIYFQGTGAADDSGLPNDRFFAVRPEGSVSTLKIQRTERGDSAVYLCASRLAGGRDEQFFGPGTRLTVL.

V gene TRBV7-9 combines with J gene TRBJ1-1; no clear D. V gave up 1 base and J gave up 7 bases, with 7 bases separating them. CDR3 size: 12 residues. Germline V gives CDR1 SEHNR, CDR2 FQNEAQ (reference sequence). CDR3 sequence: CASSLGKDEAFF. The DNA of the CDR3 is TGTGCCAGCAGCTTAGGTAAGGATGAAGCTTTCTTT.

The gene calls are TRBV5-5 and TRBJ1-4; possible D gene TRBD1, 5 bases. V was clipped by 0 bases and J by 0 bases, with 9 bases between them. Germline lookup yields CDR1 SGHKS and CDR2 YYEKEE (reference sequence). The CDR3 runs to 16 residues. The CDR3 DNA sequence: TGTGCCAGCAGCTTGGGGGACGGAACAACTAATGAAAAACTGTTTTTT. Translating gives CASSLGDGTTNEKLFF. The full variable domain, its missing parts supplied by reference TRBV5-5 and TRBJ1-4, is DAGVTQSPTHLIKTRGQQVTLRCSPISGHKSVSWYQQVLGQGPQFIFQYYEKEERGRGNFPDRFSARQFPNYSSELNVNALLLGDSALYLCASSLGDGTTNEKLFFGSGTQLSVL.

This clonotype has at least ten counts. The chain recombines TRBV10-3 with TRBJ1-1; maybe TRBD1 (5 bases). The CDR3 runs to 17 residues. Germline CDR1 is ENHRY and CDR2 is SYGVKD. V dropped 3 bases and J dropped 2 bases, with 19 bases sitting between them. The CDR3 protein is CAISDPHSGAGNTEAFF. CDR3 sequence (DNA): TGTGCCATCAGTGACCCACATTCCGGGGCGGGTAACACTGAAGCTTTCTTT.

Only a few counts were recorded for this clonotype. The genes are TRBV10-3 and TRBJ2-3; 7 bases agree with TRBD2. The CDR3 spans 15 residues. Trimming removed 5 bases from V and 3 bases from J; junction bases left unmatched: 8. Per the germline V gene, CDR1 is ENHRY and CDR2 is SYGVKD. The CDR3 region is CAISLGGTRTDTQYF. CDR3 nucleotide sequence: TGTGCCATCAGTCTGGGGGGGACCAGAACAGATACGCAGTATTTT.

This clonotype was picked up many times. The chain is built from TRBV27 and TRBJ1-2; D gene uncertain. V gave up 2 bases and J gave up 4 bases, with 11 bases separating them. The CDR3 has 14 amino acids. The V gene's germline CDR1 is MNHEY and CDR2 SMNVEV (reference sequence). The CDR3 DNA reads TGTGCCAGCAGTTTAGATTTGTCAGGCTATGGCTACACCTTC. Its protein is CASSLDLSGYGYTF.

This clonotype came up a few times. The chain couples TRBV5-4 to TRBJ2-1; D is tentatively TRBD1 or TRBD2 (6 bases each). V lost 2 bases, J lost 0 bases, and 9 bases lay in between. The CDR3 is 15 amino acids. Germline loops: CDR1 SGHNT, CDR2 YYREEE (reference sequence). CDR3 protein: CASSFGGPSYNEQFF. CDR3 coding DNA: TGTGCCAGCAGCTTCGGGGGCCCCTCCTACAATGAGCAGTTCTTC.

This clonotype was picked up a small number of times. The chain carries TRBV7-9 and TRBJ2-3; the D call may be TRBD1 or TRBD2 (5 bases each). Per the germline V gene, CDR1 is SEHNR and CDR2 is FQNEAQ (reference sequence). V lost 5 bases, J lost 2 bases, and 11 bases lay in between. The CDR3 loop spans 14 amino acids. CDR3 protein: CASSLGTITDTQYF. In DNA, the CDR3 is TGTGCCAGCAGCCTAGGGACCATCACAGATACGCAGTATTTT.

This clonotype came up many times. The V gene is TRBV6-2 or TRBV6-3, the J gene TRBJ1-5; D gene unclear. The CDR3 is 15 residues long. Trimming removed 3 bases at V and 5 bases at J, with 14 bases between. Germline V CDR1 and CDR2: MNHEY, SVGEGT. CDR3 DNA sequence: TGTGCCAGCAGTTATATCAGGTGGGAAGATCAGCCCCAGCATTTT. Translated: CASSYIRWEDQPQHF.

In its sample, this clonotype was seen a few times. The chain links TRBV7-3 to TRBJ2-7; D gene uncertain. This CDR3 region has 15 residues. The germline V gene has CDR1 SGHTA and CDR2 FQGTGA. V lost 5 bases to trimming and J lost 2 bases, with 16 bases between them. For the CDR3, the DNA is TGTGCCAGCAGCCTACTTCCAGGCAGCACCTACGAGCAGTACTTC. It specifies CASSLLPGSTYEQYF.

V usage is TRBV6-2 or TRBV6-3 and J usage is TRBJ2-7; 9 nucleotides agree with TRBD2. Per the germline V gene, CDR1 is MNHEY and CDR2 is SVGEGT. CDR3 length: 16 amino acids. With 5 bases clipped from V and 9 bases from J, the junction kept 17 bases outside the gene matches. CDR3 protein: CASSALSGGLPRGQYV. Here the CDR3 DNA reads TGTGCCAGCAGTGCACTGAGCGGGGGGTTACCTAGGGGGCAGTACGTC.

This clonotype occurred a few times. Written as DNA, the CDR3 is TGTGCCAGCAGCGTAGCTACGTACAATGAGCAGTTCTTC. It translates to CASSVATYNEQFF. This chain uses TRBV9 with TRBJ2-1; D is undetermined. V was clipped by 0 bases and J by 4 bases, with 5 bases between them. The germline gives CDR1 SGDLS, CDR2 YYNGEE. This CDR3 has 13 amino acids.

The genes are TRBV6-1 and TRBJ2-7, with D perhaps TRBD2 (5 bases). The germline V gene has CDR1 MNHNS and CDR2 SASEGT. V dropped 5 bases and J dropped 9 bases, with 17 bases sitting between them. This CDR3 is built from 13 residues. Here the CDR3 reads CASSSPASLGQYF. DNA for the CDR3: TGTGCCAGCAGTTCTCCTGCTAGCTTGGGGCAGTACTTC.

This clonotype was detected only a few times. The chain employs TRBV7-9 and TRBJ2-7; 9 bases agree with TRBD1. Looked up from germline, CDR1 is SEHNR and CDR2 is FQNEAQ (reference sequence). The junction had 8 bases not matched to a gene; V was cut back by 4 bases and J by 4 bases. The CDR3 is made up of 15 amino acids. DNA for the CDR3: TGTGCCAGCAGCTCCGGACAGGGGACTGGTTACGAGCAGTACGTC. Residues: CASSSGQGTGYEQYV.